The 15 T cell receptor beta chains below come from one sample, sequenced in a study of shared clonotypes between healthy human individuals. Sequencing was performed with immunoSEQ multiplex PCR; in TCRdb, only in-frame clones are kept and a portion is missing. The sample holds more than 2,000,000 clones, just over 90% seen once. Source material: naive CD4+ T cells sorted from blood. Subset indicated: CD45RA+ positively selected. Source of these receptors: a man between 18 and 35 years old in good health.

This sequence joins TRBV30 and TRBJ2-2, with a tentative D call TRBD1 (6 bases). Between the trimmed V and J ends, which lost 3 bases and 2 bases, there was a span of 16 bases. CDR3 length equals 16 residues. Germline V lookup: CDR1 GTSNPN, CDR2 SVGIG (reference sequence). The chain's CDR3 is CAWSRTVGGNTGELFF. CDR3 bases: TGTGCCTGGAGCCGGACAGTAGGCGGAAACACCGGGGAGCTGTTTTTT.

The J gene is TRBJ1-3, the V gene TRBV30; D might be TRBD1 (6 bases). The germline gives CDR1 GTSNPN, CDR2 SVGIG (reference sequence). Trimming stripped 3 bases from V and 4 bases from J, with 13 bases between. This CDR3 has 14 residues. CDR3 DNA: TGTGCCTGGAGCCGGAACAGGGCCGGAAACACCATATATTTT. This encodes CAWSRNRAGNTIYF.

This chain joins TRBV6-5 and TRBJ2-7, with D perhaps matching TRBD2 (6 bases). V lost 8 bases, J lost 6 bases, and 20 bases lay in between. CDR1 MNHEY and CDR2 SVGAGI come from the germline V gene. This CDR3 has 14 residues. The CDR3 is CASRRGGGVGEQYF. CDR3 in DNA: TGTGCCAGCCGCCGAGGAGGAGGGGTGGGCGAGCAGTACTTC.

About this clone itself: In the same sample, other DNA sequences code for this CDR3. The genes are TRBV7-2 and TRBJ2-2; a weak D match, TRBD1 (6 bases). Germline values: CDR1 SGHTA, CDR2 FQGNSA. CDR3 length equals 15 residues. Trimming removed 3 bases from V and 2 bases from J, with 10 bases in between. CDR3 DNA: TGTGCCAGCAGCTTTACAGGGCCAAACACCGGGGAGCTGTTTTTT. Translated, it gives CASSFTGPNTGELFF.

The chain uses TRBV6-5 and TRBJ2-7, with TRBD1 matching 7 bases. CDR1 is MNHEY and CDR2 is SVGAGI in the germline V gene. The CDR3 is made up of 14 amino acids. Trimming took 6 bases from V and 1 from J; bases not matched to a gene: 6. The chain's CDR3 is CASRTGILSYEQYF. In nucleotides, the CDR3 is TGTGCCAGCAGGACAGGGATTTTGTCCTACGAGCAGTACTTC.

This chain links TRBV10-3 with TRBJ1-1; no clear D gene. This CDR3 has 14 residues. CDR1 ENHRY and CDR2 SYGVKD come from the germline V gene. With 7 bases removed from V and 0 bases from J, the gap between germline ends came to 12 bases. DNA of the CDR3: TGTGCCATCAAGGCAACAACATTGAACACTGAAGCTTTCTTT. It is translated as CAIKATTLNTEAFF.

The rearrangement uses TRBV5-1 and TRBJ2-1; D perhaps matches TRBD1 (6 bases). The CDR3 is made up of 15 amino acids. Trimming removed 4 bases from V and 5 bases from J, with 16 bases in between. Per germline, CDR1 SGHRS and CDR2 YFSETQ. In DNA form, the CDR3 reads TGCGCCAGCAGCCCCACAGGGCCTTTGAACAATGAGCAGTTCTTC. The encoded protein is CASSPTGPLNNEQFF.

To note about this clone: At one end, the junction sequence differs from germline, possibly due to a read error. V is TRBV18 and J is TRBJ2-2, with D possibly matching TRBD1 (6 bases). CDR1 and CDR2 (germline): KGHSH, LQKENI. The CDR3 is made up of 13 amino acids. Here the CDR3 DNA reads TGTGCCAGCTCGGAGAACCGGGACAACCCAATCAACTTT. Its translation is CASSENRDNPINF.

The V call is TRBV7-8, the J call TRBJ1-1; D is unclear. V shed 5 bases and J shed 1 base, with 8 bases lying between them. Germline CDR1 and CDR2: SGHVS and FQNEAQ. This CDR3 region has 13 residues. DNA for the CDR3: TGTGCCAGCAGCGTCGATCGGAACACTGAAGCTTTCTTT. Amino acids: CASSVDRNTEAFF.

This sequence joins TRBV6-5 and TRBJ2-7; TRBD2 matches 7 bases. The CDR3 runs to 11 residues. Losses at the gene ends were 11 bases for V and 4 bases for J; bases not matched to a gene: 5. Germline values: CDR1 MNHEY, CDR2 SVGAGI. CDR3 region: CAAGREYEQYF. CDR3 DNA: TGTGCCGCCGGGCGGGAGTACGAGCAGTACTTC.

This chain connects TRBV16 to TRBJ2-7; D possibly corresponds to TRBD1 (7 bases). This CDR3 comprises 14 residues. The V gene's germline CDR1 is KGHSY and CDR2 FQNENV. Between the trimmed V and J ends, which lost 0 bases and 6 bases, there was a span of 12 bases. The CDR3 DNA reads TGTGCCAGCAGCCAATCTTGGCAGGGGGGCGAGCAGTACTTC. This translates into CASSQSWQGGEQYF.

This clone occurred once. This chain links TRBV4-3 with TRBJ2-1, with 10 positions matching TRBD2. The V gene end was trimmed by 6 bases and the J gene end by 2 bases; junction bases not matched to a gene: 4. Germline V gene lookup returns CDR1 LGHNA and CDR2 YSLEER. The CDR3 has 15 residues. CDR3 sequence: CASSRLAGAYNEQFF. In DNA, the CDR3 is TGCGCCAGCAGTCGCCTAGCGGGGGCCTACAATGAGCAGTTCTTC.

V gene TRBV19 combines with J gene TRBJ2-3, with TRBD1 matching 7 bases. The CDR3 is made up of 14 amino acids. J lost 4 bases, V lost 10 bases, and 11 bases had no gene match. CDR1 and CDR2 from the germline V gene are LNHDA and SQIVND (reference sequence). This CDR3 reads CATLRGQDADTQYF. As DNA, the CDR3 is TGTGCCACCCTAAGAGGACAGGACGCAGATACGCAGTATTTT.

V gene TRBV5-1 combines with J gene TRBJ1-1; D is unresolved. Germline loops: CDR1 SGHRS, CDR2 YFSETQ. The germline V and J ends were trimmed by 0 bases and 1 base, with 7 bases remaining between them. CDR3 size: 14 residues. In nucleotides, the CDR3 is TGCGCCAGCAGCTTGGACAACCGGAACACTGAAGCTTTCTTT. Translated, it gives CASSLDNRNTEAFF. Complete variable domain (other parts from reference TRBV5-1 and TRBJ1-1): KAGVTQTPRYLIKTRGQQVTLSCSPISGHRSVSWYQQTPGQGLQFLFEYFSETQRNKGNFPGRFSGRQFSNSRSEMNVSTLELGDSALYLCASSLDNRNTEAFFGQGTRLTVV.

CDR3 in amino acids: CASSGTSLGKNIQYF. The CDR3 DNA follows: TGTGCCAGCAGCGGTACTTCGCTTGGCAAAAACATTCAGTACTTC. The chain links TRBV5-4 to TRBJ2-4, with D uncertain. Trimming pared 4 bases from V and 3 bases from J, leaving 14 bases between. The CDR3 sequence is 15 residues long. The germline V gene encodes CDR1 SGHNT and CDR2 YYREEE (reference sequence).